The 25 T cell receptor beta chains below come from one sample, sequenced in a study of cytomegalovirus exposure and HLA in healthy donors. TCRdb's table, derived via immunoSEQ multiplex PCR, lists solely in-frame clones and lacks some. The table shows some 210,000 clones, with around four fifths occurring only once. Sequencing used PBMCs. The receptor set was obtained from a woman aged 18-29 years in good health and CMV-seronegative.

This clone was observed a handful of times. The rearrangement uses TRBV6-1 and TRBJ2-2; unclear D gene. Trimming stripped 4 bases from V and 3 bases from J, with 6 bases between. From germline, CDR1 is MNHNS and CDR2 SASEGT. This CDR3 region has 13 residues. The CDR3 is CASSAADTGELFF. The CDR3 DNA follows: TGTGCCAGCAGTGCTGCGGACACCGGGGAGCTGTTTTTT.

The CDR3 loop reads CASMRGERGMNTEAFF. CDR3 coding DNA: TGTGCCAGCATGAGAGGGGAACGCGGGATGAACACTGAAGCTTTCTTT. This rearrangement joins TRBV4-2 to TRBJ1-1, with D perhaps matching TRBD1 (5 bases). Germline values: CDR1 LGHNA, CDR2 YNFKEQ. The CDR3 is made up of 16 amino acids. Between the trimmed V and J ends, which lost 7 bases and 0 bases, there was a span of 18 bases.

The genes are TRBV2 and TRBJ2-7, with 11 positions matching TRBD2. The CDR3 totals 17 residues. Germline V gene lookup returns CDR1 SNHLY and CDR2 FYNNEI. V lost 6 bases and J lost 0; bases outside the gene matches: 10. The CDR3 sequence: CASRRLAGPTTSYEQYF. CDR3 bases: TGTGCCAGCAGGAGACTAGCGGGGCCTACAACCTCCTACGAGCAGTACTTC.

The gene calls are TRBV27 and TRBJ2-2; 7 bases map to TRBD1. V shed 4 bases and J 0 bases; nucleotides not matched to a gene: 2. This CDR3 spans 15 amino acids. Looked up from germline, CDR1 is MNHEY and CDR2 is SMNVEV (reference sequence). For the CDR3, the DNA is TGTGCCAGCAGTTCTGGGACAGCGAACACCGGGGAGCTGTTTTTT. It is translated as CASSSGTANTGELFF.

This CDR3 is CASSYSTGTGSFEQYF. In DNA form, the CDR3 reads TGTGCCAGCAGTTACTCGACCGGGACAGGCTCTTTCGAGCAGTACTTC. The chain has TRBV6-5 and TRBJ2-7, with 8 bases aligning to TRBD1. With 0 bases clipped from V and 6 bases from J, the junction kept 10 bases outside the gene matches. The CDR3 is made up of 16 amino acids. From germline, CDR1 is MNHEY and CDR2 SVGAGI.

The chain has TRBV28 and TRBJ2-5; 7 nucleotides align to TRBD1. The V gene's germline CDR1 is MDHEN and CDR2 SYDVKM. With V trimmed by 6 bases and J by 1 base, 11 bases remained unmatched. The CDR3 loop spans 16 amino acids. Written as DNA, the CDR3 is TGTGCCAGCAGCCCCACTCGGGACAGCTCCCAAGAGACCCAGTACTTC. Translated: CASSPTRDSSQETQYF.

The chain carries TRBV25-1 and TRBJ2-4, with D tentatively TRBD1 or TRBD2 (5 bases each). The germline V gene encodes CDR1 MGHDK and CDR2 SYGVNS. This CDR3 has 14 residues. Trimming stripped 3 bases from V and 3 bases from J, with 9 bases between. In DNA, the CDR3 is TGTGCCAGCAGTGAGTTGAGGGGCAAAAACATTCAGTACTTC. Its protein product is CASSELRGKNIQYF.

The rearrangement uses TRBV28 and TRBJ2-3, with D tentatively TRBD1 (6 bases). Trimming took 2 bases from V and 0 from J, leaving 9 bases between them. The CDR3 is 15 residues long. The germline V gene encodes CDR1 MDHEN and CDR2 SYDVKM. Here the CDR3 DNA reads TGTGCCAGCAGTTTAGTGGGGACAAGCACAGATACGCAGTATTTT. Its protein product is CASSLVGTSTDTQYF.

The chain links TRBV19 to TRBJ1-5; a possible D gene is TRBD1 (6 bases). The CDR3 totals 16 residues. CDR1 and CDR2 from the germline V gene are LNHDA and SQIVND (reference sequence). Trimming shortened V by 6 bases and J by 1 base, and 16 bases separated the two germline ends. CDR3 coding DNA: TGTGCCAGTAGCCTGGGGGGGCGAGGGAGCAATCAGCCCCAGCATTTT. This gives the protein CASSLGGRGSNQPQHF.

V and J are TRBV9 and TRBJ2-3; 9 bases are a match to TRBD2. Germline CDR1 and CDR2: SGDLS and YYNGEE. This CDR3 contains 14 residues. The ends lost 0 bases at V and 5 bases at J; junction bases unmatched: 1. In DNA, the CDR3 is TGTGCCAGCAGCGTAGGACTAGCGGTAGATACGCAGTATTTT. Translation: CASSVGLAVDTQYF. The variable domain in full, with the rest retrieved from reference TRBV9 and TRBJ2-3, is DSGVTQTPKHLITATGQRVTLRCSPRSGDLSVYWYQQSLDQGLQFLIQYYNGEERAKGNILERFSAQQFPDLHSELNLSSLELGDSALYFCASSVGLAVDTQYFGPGTRLTVL.

The chain employs TRBV27 and TRBJ2-3; maybe TRBD2 (6 bases). This CDR3 has 18 amino acids. With 4 bases removed from V and 2 bases from J, the gap between germline ends came to 22 bases. Germline assignment: CDR1 MNHEY and CDR2 SMNVEV (reference sequence). This CDR3 is CASSSSPGGVWDTDTQYF. In nucleotides, the CDR3 is TGTGCCAGCAGTTCCTCGCCCGGAGGGGTCTGGGACACAGATACGCAGTATTTT.

The chain combines TRBV5-4 with TRBJ2-3, with 7 bases identical to TRBD1. V lost 4 bases, J lost 4 bases, and 6 bases stayed unmatched. CDR1 and CDR2 (germline): SGHNT, YYREEE (reference sequence). The CDR3 runs to 14 residues. The DNA of the CDR3 is TGTGCCAGCAGCGCCACAGGGGCAGCAGATACGCAGTATTTT. Translating it yields CASSATGAADTQYF.

The gene calls are TRBV2 and TRBJ1-5; D perhaps matches TRBD1 (5 bases). V was shortened by 4 bases and J by 4 bases, with 14 bases between the two germline ends. The germline CDR1 and CDR2 sequences are SNHLY and FYNNEI. This CDR3 spans 15 amino acids. The CDR3 sequence: CASSGGTLGNQPQHF. In nucleotides, the CDR3 is TGTGCCAGCAGTGGCGGGACCTTGGGAAATCAGCCCCAGCATTTT.

The V call is TRBV15, the J call TRBJ2-7, with a weak D call TRBD1 (6 bases). Germline-derived CDR1 and CDR2 are LNHNV and YYDKDF (reference sequence). The CDR3 runs to 15 residues. V dropped 0 bases and J dropped 6 bases, with 15 bases sitting between them. Here the CDR3 DNA reads TGTGCCACCAGCAGAGATAAGTCAGGGGCGGCCGAGCAGTACTTC. Translating it yields CATSRDKSGAAEQYF.

The rearrangement uses TRBV5-5 and TRBJ1-5, with TRBD1 matching over 9 bases. The CDR3 covers 16 residues. Germline V gives CDR1 SGHKS, CDR2 YYEKEE (reference sequence). Germline trimming cut 0 bases from V and 3 bases from J; bases unmatched to any gene: 4. The CDR3 loop reads CASSLAGTGFNQPQHF. CDR3 bases: TGTGCCAGCAGCTTGGCAGGGACAGGGTTCAATCAGCCCCAGCATTTT.

This chain uses TRBV25-1 with TRBJ2-1; 9 positions match TRBD1. The CDR3 length is 17 residues. Germline CDR1 reads MGHDK; CDR2 reads SYGVNS. V lost 4 bases, J lost 4 bases, and 11 bases stayed unmatched. The CDR3 nucleotides read TGTGCCAGCAGTGCCCCCCCCGGGACAGGGTATTACAATGAGCAGTTCTTC. This sequence encodes CASSAPPGTGYYNEQFF. The whole variable domain, filled in from reference TRBV25-1 and TRBJ2-1, reads EADIYQTPRYLVIGTGKKITLECSQTMGHDKMYWYQQDPGMELHLIHYSYGVNSTEKGDLSSESTVSRIRTEHFPLTLESARPSHTSQYLCASSAPPGTGYYNEQFFGPGTRLTVL.

This chain uses TRBV18 with TRBJ2-5, with D unclear. From germline, CDR1 is KGHSH and CDR2 LQKENI. The CDR3 loop spans 15 amino acids. V lost 6 bases and J 5 bases, leaving 19 bases between the germline ends. This chain's CDR3 is CASSPGRPPRETQYF. The CDR3 nucleotides read TGTGCCAGCTCCCCCGGCAGACCCCCTAGGGAGACCCAGTACTTC. Using reference TRBV18 and TRBJ2-5 for the parts outside the CDR3, the full variable domain is NAGVMQNPRHLVRRRGQEARLRCSPMKGHSHVYWYRQLPEEGLKFMVYLQKENIIDESGMPKERFSAEFPKEGPSILRIQQVVRGDSAAYFCASSPGRPPRETQYFGPGTRLLVL.

The gene calls are TRBV5-1 and TRBJ2-5; TRBD1 might be the D (6 bases). The CDR3 has 14 residues. V was cut by 3 bases and J by 3 bases, with 12 bases left in between. The V gene's germline CDR1 is SGHRS and CDR2 YFSETQ. The CDR3 region is CASSSGQREETQYF. DNA for the CDR3: TGCGCCAGCAGCTCCGGACAGAGAGAAGAGACCCAGTACTTC.

The chain recombines TRBV19 with TRBJ2-5; 10 nucleotides align to TRBD1. Germline V gene data show CDR1 as LNHDA and CDR2 as SQIVND (reference sequence). With V trimmed by 9 bases and J by 4 bases, 8 bases remained unmatched. The CDR3 covers 14 residues. In DNA form, the CDR3 reads TGTGCCAGCATGGGACAGGGGATTGGAGAGACCCAGTACTTC. It translates to CASMGQGIGETQYF.

This sequence joins TRBV18 and TRBJ2-4; 11 bases are a match to TRBD1. Germline trimming cut 3 bases from V and 1 base from J; bases unmatched to any gene: 5. This CDR3 spans 17 amino acids. The germline gives CDR1 KGHSH, CDR2 LQKENI. The CDR3 coding sequence is TGTGCCAGCTCACCGGGACAGGGGGTAGTCGCCAAAAACATTCAGTACTTC. Its protein is CASSPGQGVVAKNIQYF. Using reference TRBV18 and TRBJ2-4 for the parts outside the CDR3, the full variable domain is NAGVMQNPRHLVRRRGQEARLRCSPMKGHSHVYWYRQLPEEGLKFMVYLQKENIIDESGMPKERFSAEFPKEGPSILRIQQVVRGDSAAYFCASSPGQGVVAKNIQYFGAGTRLSVL.

The J gene is TRBJ1-2, the V gene TRBV5-1; TRBD1 matches at 10 bases. V was pared by 3 bases and J by 8 bases, with 13 bases of the junction left unmatched. Germline V gene sequence: CDR1 SGHRS, CDR2 YFSETQ. The CDR3 has 16 amino acids. CDR3 in DNA: TGCGCCAGCAGCTCCCGCTCCGGGACAGGGGAGCAGGGCTACACCTTC. Translation gives CASSSRSGTGEQGYTF.

The chain has TRBV5-7 and TRBJ2-7; 7 bases line up with TRBD1. TRBV5-7 is an ORF for which the function is uncertain. This CDR3 region has 15 residues. J was trimmed by 0 bases and V by 4 bases; bases with no gene match: 7. CDR3 region: CASSPGRGSSYEQYF. CDR3 nucleotide sequence: TGTGCCAGCAGCCCCGGCAGGGGGAGCTCCTACGAGCAGTACTTC.

The chain combines TRBV7-2 with TRBJ2-1; TRBD2 agrees at 11 bases. The CDR3 is 15 residues long. Trimming removed 4 bases from V and 7 bases from J; junction bases left unmatched: 6. Germline V gene sequence: CDR1 SGHTA, CDR2 FQGNSA. The CDR3 DNA reads TGTGCCAGCAGCTACAATAGCGGGAGGGCTAATGAGCAGTTCTTC. Translation: CASSYNSGRANEQFF.

The chain combines TRBV2 with TRBJ1-1; D possibly corresponds to TRBD1 (5 bases). The germline V gene has CDR1 SNHLY and CDR2 FYNNEI. This CDR3 is 13 amino acids long. V was clipped by 7 bases and J by 4 bases, with 13 bases between them. The CDR3 is CASTLDTGTEAFF. CDR3 bases: TGTGCCAGCACCTTGGACACAGGCACTGAAGCTTTCTTT.

This sequence joins TRBV9 and TRBJ1-1; D unclear. The CDR3 is 14 amino acids. Germline V lookup: CDR1 SGDLS, CDR2 YYNGEE. V was pared by 4 bases and J by 1 base, with 11 bases between. The CDR3 sequence: CASSINMGNTEAFF. CDR3 sequence (DNA): TGTGCCAGCAGCATCAACATGGGGAACACTGAAGCTTTCTTT.